This T cell receptor (beta chain) came from a study of T cells after yellow fever vaccination. A single record per CDR3 protein comes from TCRdb applying MiXCR to the 5' RACE reads. The table lists 150,000 to 200,000 distinct CDR3 sequences, 11% of them singletons. The ends were cut back, 5 bases at V and 5 bases at J, with 16 bases in the middle. The length of the CDR3 is 15 residues. Germline lookup yields CDR1 MNHEY and CDR2 SVGEGT. The chain uses TRBV6-2 or TRBV6-3 and TRBJ2-1, with unresolved D. The sample consisted of CD8+ T cells sorted from PBMCs, taken 15 days after the yellow fever booster vaccination. The receptor was isolated from a man younger than 35 who received the YFV17D yellow fever vaccine. CDR3 bases: TGTGCCAGCAGTATACCTATGCGGCCGAACAATGAGCAGTTCTTC. It translates to CASSIPMRPNNEQFF.